This T cell receptor (beta chain) was sequenced for a study of blood T cell repertoires in COVID-19. Study-wide background: Sites in the United States, Italy and Spain provided acute and convalescent COVID-19 samples. From T cells, B-cell-depleted T cells, or PBMCs came the material, which was cDNA or gDNA.

Study processing details: Counts of nucleated cells, estimated from reference gene primer amplification, were obtained. Produced via immunoSEQ multiplex PCR; TCRdb's table is partial and in-frame only. From that table come the V and J calls and clone size; the DNA was used to work out D and trimming. Here the sample spans 120,000 or so clones, approximately 65% being singletons. The origin of this receptor is a woman aged 60-75 years with acute or convalescent COVID-19. The specimen was peripheral blood.

The CDR3 nucleotides are TGTGCCTGGAGTTTGAGGGTCGGAGGCTACACCTTC. Translating gives CAWSLRVGGYTF. V and J are TRBV30 and TRBJ1-2, with D unresolved. Trimming took off 2 bases at V and 8 bases at J, with 12 bases between the two ends. CDR3 length equals 12 residues. CDR1 GTSNPN and CDR2 SVGIG come from the germline V gene (reference sequence).